The 6 T cell receptor beta chains given below trace back to one sample, sequenced in a study of T cell repertoires in cytomegalovirus infection. In TCRdb, the reads were re-called with MiXCR into one record per CDR3 protein. There are about 160,000 distinct CDR3 sequences in the sample; about a fifth occur only once, and around a quarter lies in the top ten. Which antigens these TCRs recognize remains unknown. The sequencing here drew on CD8+ T cells from cultured PBMCs, taken from culture after CMV antigen stimulation. The receptors were sampled from a human donor in good health (CMV status not recorded). Some clones in this sample may be carry-over from other donors' samples.

The gene calls are TRBV7-8 and TRBJ1-1; TRBD1 aligns across 9 bases. This CDR3 has 16 residues. V was clipped by 3 bases and J by 0 bases; unmatched bases: 5. Germline V gives CDR1 SGHVS, CDR2 FQNEAQ. CDR3 nucleotide sequence: TGTGCCAGCAGCTTGGACAGGGGACGAGTGAACACTGAAGCTTTCTTT. Translation: CASSLDRGRVNTEAFF.

This clonotype was recorded a few times. The V call is TRBV27, the J call TRBJ2-1, with D possibly being TRBD2 (6 bases). Germline V gene data show CDR1 as MNHEY and CDR2 as SMNVEV (reference sequence). The V and J ends lost 3 bases and 1 base respectively, with 10 bases between them. The CDR3 runs to 15 residues. This CDR3 reads CASSFVSGSYNEQFF. In DNA form, the CDR3 reads TGTGCCAGCAGTTTCGTTAGCGGATCCTACAATGAGCAGTTCTTC.

This clonotype has only a few counts. The chain joins TRBV7-2 to TRBJ2-5, with no clear D. Trimming took off 5 bases at V and 1 base at J, with 11 bases between the two ends. CDR1 SGHTA and CDR2 FQGNSA come from the germline V gene. CDR3 size: 14 residues. CDR3 in amino acids: CASSANRVQETQYF. CDR3 DNA sequence: TGTGCCAGCAGCGCTAACCGGGTCCAAGAGACCCAGTACTTC.

The chain is built from TRBV7-2 and TRBJ2-7; 7 positions agree with TRBD2. The CDR3 sequence is 12 residues long. The germline gives CDR1 SGHTA, CDR2 FQGNSA. The V gene end was trimmed by 5 bases and the J gene end by 5 bases; junction bases not matched to a gene: 3. CDR3 DNA sequence: TGTGCCAGCAGCGCTAGCGGCCACGAGCAGTACTTC. Translating it yields CASSASGHEQYF. The whole variable domain, filled in from reference TRBV7-2 and TRBJ2-7, reads GAGVSQSPSNKVTEKGKDVELRCDPISGHTALYWYRQSLGQGLEFLIYFQGNSAPDKSGLPSDRFSAERTGGSVSTLTIQRTQQEDSAVYLCASSASGHEQYFGPGTRLTVT.

This clonotype was counted at least ten times. The chain uses TRBV12-3 or TRBV12-4 and TRBJ1-2; D is unclear. Trimming shortened V by 1 base and J by 5 bases, and 11 bases separated the two germline ends. The CDR3 sequence is 14 residues long. The CDR3 loop is CASSLGEARYGYTF. The CDR3 DNA reads as TGTGCCAGCAGTTTAGGGGAAGCGCGTTATGGCTACACCTTC.

The chain carries TRBV7-9 and TRBJ1-6; possible D gene TRBD1, 6 bases. CDR3 length equals 14 residues. In germline, CDR1 is SEHNR, CDR2 FQNEAQ (reference sequence). Trimming took 1 base from V and 5 from J, leaving 6 bases between them. CDR3 amino acids: CASSLDRDNSPLHF. The DNA of the CDR3 is TGTGCCAGCAGCTTAGACAGGGATAATTCACCCCTCCACTTT.